Listed below are T cell receptor beta chains from one sample, sequenced in a study of early T cells in non-severe SARS-CoV-2 infection. TCRdb reprocessed the 5' RACE reads with MiXCR, giving one entry per CDR3 protein. The sample lists over 50,000 distinct CDR3 sequences, about 7.7% occurring once. This specimen consisted of whole blood, obtained at baseline. The source of these receptors is an adult who was a healthcare worker with PCR-confirmed SARS-CoV-2 infection or an uninfected control (not recorded which). The CDR3 runs from the conserved cysteine through the conserved F or W. D genes are given only for firm matches. Not all rows give a size; the values are once, few, many and, for expanded clones, a class.

CDR3 | DNA | D | J | V | size
CASSLDSRRGTEAFF | TGTGCCAGCAGTCTCGACAGCCGTCGGGGTACTGAAGCTTTCTTT | - | TRBJ1-1 | TRBV12-3/TRBV12-4 | few
CATSGTSGSYEQYF | TGTGCCACCTCCGGGACTAGCGGGAGTTACGAGCAGTACTTC | TRBD2 | TRBJ2-7 | TRBV7-6 | -
CASSTSPGTGRDF | TGTGCCAGCAGCACCTCCCCAGGGACAGGTAGAGATTTC | - | TRBJ2-7 | TRBV21-1 | few
CASSSTRVRPSTDTQYF | TGTGCCAGCAGTTCCACCCGGGTACGACCTAGCACAGATACGCAGTATTTT | - | TRBJ2-3 | TRBV28 | many
CASSQGPNQPQHF | TGTGCCAGCAGCCAGGGACCCAATCAGCCCCAGCATTTT | - | TRBJ1-5 | TRBV14 | many
CASSLLGTGHQPQHF | TGTGCCAGCAGTTTATTGGGGACAGGTCATCAGCCCCAGCATTTT | TRBD1 | TRBJ1-5 | TRBV27 | many
CSARAGQGNEKLFF | TGCAGTGCTAGAGCGGGACAGGGGAACGAAAAACTGTTTTTT | TRBD1 | TRBJ1-4 | TRBV20-1 | -
CASSRRLAGASEQYF | TGCGCCAGCAGCCGAAGACTAGCGGGAGCCAGCGAGCAGTACTTC | TRBD2 | TRBJ2-7 | TRBV4-3 | -
CASSVTGGVGNTIYF | TGTGCCAGCAGTGTAACAGGGGGAGTTGGAAACACCATATATTTT | TRBD1 | TRBJ1-3 | TRBV2 | few
CSARGTGTSTYNEQFF | TGCAGTGCTAGAGGGACCGGGACTAGTACCTACAATGAGCAGTTCTTC | TRBD2 | TRBJ2-1 | TRBV20-1 | -
CATKSNTEAFF | TGTGCCACAAAATCGAACACTGAAGCTTTCTTT | - | TRBJ1-1 | TRBV28 | few
CASSLIAGADTQYF | TGTGCCAGCAGCTTAATAGCGGGCGCAGATACGCAGTATTTT | TRBD2 | TRBJ2-3 | TRBV7-3 | -
CASSRDLAGGSYNEQFF | TGTGCCAGCAGCCGAGATCTCGCGGGGGGATCCTACAATGAGCAGTTCTTC | TRBD2 | TRBJ2-1 | TRBV3-1 | many
CAWSGQSLNEKLFF | TGTGCCTGGAGTGGCCAGAGCCTTAATGAAAAACTGTTTTTT | - | TRBJ1-4 | TRBV30 | many
CASSLEWQGPYNEQFF | TGTGCCAGCAGCTTAGAATGGCAGGGGCCTTACAATGAGCAGTTCTTC | - | TRBJ2-1 | TRBV7-9 | few
CASSHAVGNQPQHF | TGTGCCAGCAGTCACGCTGTGGGCAATCAGCCCCAGCATTTT | - | TRBJ1-5 | TRBV6-2/TRBV6-3 | -
CASRHDNRLHF | TGTGCCAGCAGACACGACAACCGGCTCCACTTT | - | TRBJ1-6 | TRBV6-2/TRBV6-3 | many
CASSLSGGPYGGDTQYF | TGTGCCAGCAGTCTCTCTGGGGGACCCTACGGCGGAGATACGCAGTATTTT | - | TRBJ2-3 | TRBV27 | few
CASSFGGYGEQYF | TGTGCCAGCAGCTTCGGGGGTTATGGCGAGCAGTACTTC | - | TRBJ2-7 | TRBV11-2 | many
CASRLSRAKRKDTQYF | TGTGCCAGCAGACTTAGCCGGGCCAAGCGGAAGGATACGCAGTATTTT | - | TRBJ2-3 | TRBV7-9 | -
CASSLRGSAPSDTEAFF | TGTGCCAGCAGTTTAAGGGGGAGTGCCCCCTCGGACACTGAAGCTTTCTTT | - | TRBJ1-1 | TRBV27 | -
CASTRQGPETQYF | TGTGCCAGCACCCGACAGGGTCCGGAGACCCAGTACTTC | TRBD1 | TRBJ2-5 | TRBV28 | many
CASSLFGQGRNEQFF | TGTGCCAGCAGCTTATTCGGACAGGGGCGCAATGAGCAGTTCTTC | TRBD1 | TRBJ2-1 | TRBV7-8 | many
CASSPRWSESYEQYF | TGTGCCAGCAGTCCCCGGTGGAGCGAGTCCTACGAGCAGTACTTC | - | TRBJ2-7 | TRBV12-3/TRBV12-4 | few
CASSSGQGRFF | TGTGCCAGCAGCTCCGGACAGGGCCGGTTCTTC | TRBD1 | TRBJ2-1 | TRBV7-2 | few
CASSETIAGGSTDTQYF | TGTGCCAGCAGCGAAACAATAGCGGGAGGGAGCACAGATACGCAGTATTTT | TRBD2 | TRBJ2-3 | TRBV9 | -
CASTSAELSYEQYF | TGTGCCAGCACTAGCGCCGAGCTCTCCTACGAGCAGTACTTC | - | TRBJ2-7 | TRBV25-1 | many
CASSPRQPNSYEQYF | TGTGCCAGCAGCCCTCGGCAGCCCAACTCCTACGAGCAGTACTTC | - | TRBJ2-7 | TRBV7-9 | many
CSVWTGGSYNEQFF | TGCAGCGTATGGACAGGGGGTTCCTACAATGAGCAGTTCTTC | TRBD1 | TRBJ2-1 | TRBV29-1 | few
CSDPPLTAGTFSYNEQFF | TGCAGTGATCCCCCACTTACCGCGGGAACCTTCTCCTACAATGAGCAGTTCTTC | - | TRBJ2-1 | TRBV20-1 | -
CASSYTVHLSGANVLTF | TGTGCCAGCAGTTACACGGTTCATTTATCTGGGGCCAACGTCCTGACTTTC | - | TRBJ2-6 | TRBV6-5 | many
CASSPSTSGINNEQFF | TGTGCCAGCAGTCCCTCTACTAGCGGGATAAATAACGAGCAGTTCTTC | TRBD2 | TRBJ2-1 | TRBV6-2/TRBV6-3 | -
CASSLGAPGANVLTF | TGTGCCAGCAGCTTGGGGGCACCTGGGGCCAACGTCCTGACTTTC | - | TRBJ2-6 | TRBV7-3 | few
CSAGFLGYSYNEQFF | TGCAGCGCAGGGTTTTTGGGTTACTCCTACAATGAGCAGTTCTTC | - | TRBJ2-1 | TRBV29-1 | many
CASPNGHGNQPQHF | TGCGCCAGCCCGAATGGACACGGCAATCAGCCCCAGCATTTT | - | TRBJ1-5 | TRBV23-1 | -
CASSLRGGTDWTARSYEQYF | TGCGCCAGCAGCTTGAGAGGGGGGACAGATTGGACCGCTCGCTCCTACGAGCAGTACTTC | - | TRBJ2-7 | TRBV5-1 | many
CASSPTGGRFYEQYF | TGTGCCAGCAGTCCCACAGGGGGCAGGTTCTACGAGCAGTACTTC | TRBD1 | TRBJ2-7 | TRBV27 | -
CASSGGISNTGELFF | TGCGCCAGCAGCGGGGGGATCTCGAACACCGGGGAGCTGTTTTTT | - | TRBJ2-2 | TRBV5-1 | -
CASSQELGYEQYF | TGTGCCAGCAGCCAAGAACTAGGCTACGAGCAGTACTTC | - | TRBJ2-7 | TRBV4-2 | once
CSVIYGVWTYNEQFF | TGCAGCGTAATATACGGGGTTTGGACCTACAATGAGCAGTTCTTC | - | TRBJ2-1 | TRBV29-1 | -
CASTLGTFGELFF | TGTGCCAGCACCCTGGGAACTTTCGGGGAGCTGTTTTTT | - | TRBJ2-2 | TRBV2 | few
CASSPGQGFYEQYF | TGTGCCAGCAGCCCGGGACAGGGTTTCTACGAGCAGTACTTC | TRBD1 | TRBJ2-7 | TRBV28 | many
CASFGVERTGELFF | TGTGCCAGCTTTGGGGTTGAAAGGACCGGGGAGCTGTTTTTT | - | TRBJ2-2 | TRBV28 | many